This paragraph reports one TCR beta chain. This entry is derived from a study of blood T cell repertoires in COVID-19. The length of the CDR3 is 13 residues. Per the germline V gene, CDR1 is MDHEN and CDR2 is SYDVKM. Trimming cost V 10 bases and J 0 bases, with 9 bases left between them. The repertoire was sequenced with immunoSEQ multiplex PCR; TCRdb's copy has only in-frame clones and lacks some. The sample holds 400,000 to 450,000 clones, around 88% seen once. The sequence was obtained from a woman in her 50s with COVID-19, enrolled during active disease. Sequenced input: peripheral blood. The chain combines TRBV28 with TRBJ2-2; D gene ambiguous. CDR3 amino acids: CATIRTNTGELFF. DNA for the CDR3: TGTGCCACCATCAGAACGAACACCGGGGAGCTGTTTTTT.